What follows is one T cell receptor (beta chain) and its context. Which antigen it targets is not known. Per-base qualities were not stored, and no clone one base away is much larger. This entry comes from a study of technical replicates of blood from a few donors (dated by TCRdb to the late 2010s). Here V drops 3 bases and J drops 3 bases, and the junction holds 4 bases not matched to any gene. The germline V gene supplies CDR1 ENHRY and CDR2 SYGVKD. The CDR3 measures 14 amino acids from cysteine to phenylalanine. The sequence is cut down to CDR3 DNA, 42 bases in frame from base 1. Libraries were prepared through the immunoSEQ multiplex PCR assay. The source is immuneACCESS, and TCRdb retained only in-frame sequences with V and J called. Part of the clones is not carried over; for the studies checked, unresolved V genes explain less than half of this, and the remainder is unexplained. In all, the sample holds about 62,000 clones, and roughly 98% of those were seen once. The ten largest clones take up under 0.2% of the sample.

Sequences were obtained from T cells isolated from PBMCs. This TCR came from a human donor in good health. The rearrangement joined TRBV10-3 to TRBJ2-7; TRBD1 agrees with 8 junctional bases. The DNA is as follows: TGTGCCATCAGTGACTGGACAGGGAGCTACGAGCAGTACTTC. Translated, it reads CAISDWTGSYEQYF.